Here is one T cell receptor beta chain with its context. The target of this receptor is not known. Qualities for individual bases were not recorded, and no much larger clone is one base off. In total, roughly 710 healthy bone marrow donors made up the cohort. At the time of sampling, all cohort members were nominally healthy, though unrecorded immune exposures were likely present. The donor was CMV seronegative and was included in the group of under 450 seronegative cohort members. Each donor provided a peripheral blood sample, and peripheral blood mononuclear cells were used for TCR beta sequencing. The Qiagen DNeasy Blood Extraction Kit was used to extract genomic DNA from the blood cell samples. Libraries came from the immunoSEQ multiplex PCR assay. For the multiplex PCR, a mixture combining 60 forward primers for TCR Vbeta segments and 13 reverse primers for TCR Jbeta segments was used. A multiplex PCR assay on genomic DNA amplified the CDR3 region of rearranged TCR beta genes. The amplified TCR beta libraries were sequenced on the Illumina HiSeq System as 87-base-pair reads. The paper's data handling went like this. A later analysis counted some 74 million unique TCR beta chains across the 700 or so repertoires, and roughly 10 million of these chains were shared by at least two donors. Raw reads were error-corrected and collapsed into unique sequences by a nearest-neighbor algorithm in which closely related sequences were merged to remove PCR and sequencing errors. V, D and J gene segments were assigned by aligning CDR3 sequences to IMGT reference sequences. For a sequence to be retained, a match of at least six nucleotides to both a V gene segment and a J gene segment was required. A rearrangement counted as productive if the CDR3 had no stop codons and remained in frame with V and J, and every other rearrangement counted as non-productive. CDR3 was defined according to IMGT convention as the region running from the second conserved V-encoded cysteine to the conserved J-encoded phenylalanine. The earlier analysis of some 600 of the donors excluded sequences that lacked an unambiguous match to a single V gene segment. In an earlier analysis of 587 of the donors, a V segment was called functional when productive rearrangements were above 56.7%, and segregating when the standard deviation between donors exceeded 5%. To diagnose cytomegalovirus status from the catalog of TCR beta chain sequences, a statistical classification framework was built. A later analysis assigned V and J genes by comparing TCR nucleotide sequences with IMGT/GENE-DB human TR gene sequences. A later analysis assigned CDR3 sequences and most-parsimonious VDJ recombination scenarios with the TCRdist pipeline. In a later analysis, every TCR beta chain was defined by the combination of its CDR3 amino acid sequence and its V-gene family, and reads without a unique V-gene family were dropped. As a way to deal with suspected cross-contamination and a sequencing artifact, a later analysis dropped 450 to 600 nucleotide sequences that were highly shared and had low generation probability. For each public chain, a later analysis derived a clonal expansion index from normalized ranks of inferred template counts within each repertoire. In a later analysis, generation probabilities were computed with a VDJ recombination model fitted to out-of-frame rearrangements, and the resulting probabilities were checked against IGoR. A later analysis scored TCR-TCR, TCR-HLA and TCR-CMV co-occurrence with hypergeometric tests, applying a repertoire-size bias correction to TCR pairs. A later analysis estimated false discovery rates by permuting HLA or CMV assignments 20 times. In a later analysis, co-occurring TCRs were grouped with DBSCAN, and TCRdist sequence similarity was added when clustering was performed within HLA-allele-positive subsets. For co-occurrence clustering, repertoires with fewer than 30,000 or more than 120,000 public chains were excluded, along with roughly five repertoires with anomalous nucleotide sharing. Here the immuneACCESS table is served through TCRdb, limited to in-frame sequences with V and J called. Missing clones are a known gap in these copies; in checked studies unresolved V genes cover under half, and the rest lacks a known reason. V and J calls and clone size are those listed in that table; D and trimming were worked out from the DNA. Recorded for this sample are 160,000 or so clones; over 60% of them occurred a single time. The ten most abundant clones make up more than 2.5% of the sample.

This specimen comes from a study of cytomegalovirus exposure and HLA in healthy donors listed by TCRdb under 2017. For context, the study as a whole: In an earlier analysis of under 600 of the donors, around 290 Gb of sequence data and approximately 120 million unique TCR beta sequences from roughly 190 million T cells were reported. An early release that covered fewer than 800 HLA-typed donors contained 300 to 350 gigabases of sequencing data and 65 million to 100 million unique TCR sequences. HLA typing covered class I and class II loci at four-digit resolution. In the later analysis, no new phenotypic data were used to find candidate immune exposures; instead, reliance was placed on TCR beta sequences and their occurrence across donors. In addition to the first cohort of about 650 subjects, a separate validation cohort of some 120 different subjects was used. Across around 400 genotyped donors of the cohort, an average of roughly 230,000 unique TCR beta nucleotide sequences per donor were sequenced, and roughly 20% of those sequences were non-productive. A later genetic analysis used genome-wide SNP genotypes for about 60% of the 666 donors, treating that subset as a discovery cohort. The study combined high-throughput TCR immunosequencing, statistical association of individual TCRs with disease status, and machine learning to predict cytomegalovirus infection status. The study aimed to test whether cataloging public T cell receptors could reveal signatures of past pathogen exposure. To study patterns of TCR occurrence, a later analysis re-analyzed previously published TCR beta repertoires from 700 or so donors and added high-resolution HLA genotyping. The study profiled the T cell repertoires of 550 to 700 subjects by immunosequencing and related them to cytomegalovirus serostatus. In an earlier analysis of 587 of the donors, high-throughput TCR beta sequencing was used to judge whether each TCR beta V gene segment behaved as functional or pseudogenic. The number of typed donors differed by locus: roughly 629-640 for A, B, C, DRB1 and DQB1; 500 to 550 for DQA1; 606 for DPA1; and around 470 for DPB1. Donor age, sex, ethnicity and CMV serostatus were compiled alongside the repertoire data. All discovery cohort repertoires had been generated on a single sequencing platform. The genetic ancestry cluster associated with self-reported Caucasian donors included around 76% of the roughly 400 genotyped donors. Roughly five DR-DQ haplotypes were handled as single units for association and clustering because linkage in the cohort was strong.

The CDR3 runs 15 amino acids, cysteine and phenylalanine included. Only the CDR3 portion is preserved as DNA: 45 bases, with reading frame beginning at the first base. CDR1 and CDR2, looked up from the germline V gene (reference sequence), are SGHNT and YYREEE. The V and J ends are trimmed by 5 bases and 6 bases, leaving 18 bases between them. Points the paper makes about the study in general: Sequencing depth was assumed to be roughly uniform across donors in the presence/absence analyses, though that assumption may not hold. Some IMGT-functional V segments, including TRBV6-2 and TRBV6-3, could not be distinguished by the 87-base-pair reads and were therefore excluded. Cytomegalovirus status was reported to be diagnosed by the classifier with high specificity and sensitivity in both the original and validation cohorts. According to a later analysis, TCR association rates differed among HLA loci, with DRB1 alleles showing the most associated TCRs and HLA-C alleles showing the fewest. A total of some 180 TCR beta chains were listed by the study as associated with cytomegalovirus. Compared with equally common non-associated chains, HLA-associated TCR beta chains in a later analysis were more clonally expanded and had lower generation probabilities. This cohort had only TCR beta chains sequenced, and the lack of alpha or paired-chain data limited which features could be detected. The sequencing pipeline was judged likely to have produced a cluster of highly shared sequence variants as a technical artifact. In an earlier analysis of around 600 of the donors, most TCR beta V segments were observed in productive rearrangements about 90% or about 30% of the time, broadly matching IMGT annotations. HLA typing was unavailable for some donors at each locus, so association tests used only the typed subset. A further reported finding was that TCR beta sequences accurately predicted the HLA-A and HLA-B alleles for most subjects in the first cohort. Immune exposure information for the cohort was limited to CMV serostatus. Compared with the roughly 600-donor mean, donors in an Asian-associated ancestry cluster had fewer N-insertions in productive TCRs, according to a later genetic analysis. In vitro tests confirmed that a few of the cytomegalovirus-associated TCR beta chains recognize cytomegalovirus antigens. Specific HLA alleles were associated with over 15,000 TCR beta sequences at a false discovery rate of 0.05 in a later analysis. When HLA alleles, especially DR and DQ, strongly co-occurred, TCR associations were difficult to assign to individual alleles. A later analysis reported that several top co-occurrence clusters appeared linked to parvovirus B19, influenza, CMV and Epstein-Barr virus. Most TCR sequences were observed very rarely across donors, whereas some public TCRs were present in many individuals. According to the authors, the approach could potentially be generalized to other disease states and immunological phenotypes. According to a later analysis, most CMV-associated TCR beta chains appeared to be HLA-restricted, and the HLA associations seemed to be driven largely by CMV exposure. Linkage disequilibrium might explain the correlated functional status among segregating V segments, but an unknown experimental factor could not be ruled out. V-gene and J-gene trimming of TCR beta chains was associated with a missense DCLRE1C variant in a later genetic analysis, and the association was replicated in an independent cohort. Roughly 17 rarely observed V segments, including chromosome 9 orphons, were excluded from the earlier analysis of about 500 of the donors because counts were too low.

The sequencing sample was made of PBMCs. The V and J genes are TRBV5-4 and TRBJ2-1, with the D gene not confidently named. The receptor was derived from a woman in her 30s in good health and CMV-seronegative. The DNA is as follows: TGTGCCAGCAGTCCGAAGGAGTTCAACCCCAATGAGCAGTTCTTC. It specifies CASSPKEFNPNEQFF.